This T cell receptor (beta chain) was sequenced for a study of blood T cell repertoires in COVID-19. Sequencing was performed with immunoSEQ multiplex PCR; in TCRdb, only in-frame clones are kept and a portion is missing. This sample yields about 100,000 clones, of which more than 65% are seen a single time; 9.5% to 13% belongs to the top ten. The V and J ends lost 3 bases and 1 base respectively, with 12 bases between them. Germline V CDR1 and CDR2: LNHDA, SQIVND (reference sequence). CDR3 length: 15 residues. The sequenced sample consisted of peripheral blood. The source is a woman in her 70s with acute or convalescent COVID-19. This rearrangement joins TRBV19 to TRBJ2-5, with D possibly being TRBD1 (5 bases). CDR3 DNA sequence: TGTGCCAGTAGTATCGGTGGGGCTGGCCAAGAGACCCAGTACTTC. Amino acids: CASSIGGAGQETQYF.